This TCR beta chain was identified during a study of T cell changes during pregnancy in multiple sclerosis. J lost 5 bases, V lost 5 bases, and 11 bases had no gene match. Germline CDR1 and CDR2: SGHAT and FQNNGV. The CDR3 totals 16 residues. Profiled with immunoSEQ multiplex PCR; TCRdb holds only in-frame clones, not every one. The table records 50,000 to 80,000 clones, over 85% of them present only once. This material consisted of peripheral blood, taken in the second trimester of pregnancy. The genes are TRBV11-2 and TRBJ2-1; 8 nucleotides match TRBD2. This clonotype originated in a female donor with multiple sclerosis, enrolled in a pregnancy study. The CDR3 DNA sequence: TGTGCCAGCAGCCCAGTAGCGGGATATAGGCACAATGAGCAGTTCTTC. Protein product: CASSPVAGYRHNEQFF.